This TCR beta chain was obtained from a study of cytomegalovirus exposure and HLA in healthy donors. Study findings and constraints: In terms of immune exposure information, only CMV serostatus was available. In most subjects, TCR beta sequences reportedly gave accurate predictions of HLA-A and HLA-B alleles. The authors enumerated over 150 TCR beta chains as linked to cytomegalovirus.

The length of the CDR3 is 12 residues. Germline V gene sequence: CDR1 SQVTM, CDR2 ANQGSEA. V was pared by 4 bases and J by 7 bases, with 11 bases between. Each donor was nominally healthy when sampled (though unrecorded immune exposures were likely). The PCR used 60 Vbeta and 13 Jbeta primers. Repertoires were generated with immunoSEQ multiplex PCR, while TCRdb's copy carries only in-frame clones and drops some. The table shows approximately 260,000 clones, with over 90% occurring only once. Concerning this clone: What it binds is unknown.

This TCR was sampled from a girl between 2 and 10 years old in good health and CMV-seronegative. Specimen: PBMCs. The rearrangement uses TRBV29-1 and TRBJ1-5; D is undetermined. The CDR3 DNA reads as TGCAGCGTTGGGTCCAGCGGGCAGCCCCAGCATTTT. Translation: CSVGSSGQPQHF.